These 32 T cell receptor beta chains were all obtained from the same sample, sequenced in a study of naive and memory T cell subsets. Study-wide results and caveats: Naive repertoires, especially CD8, held a few larger clonotypes, possibly memory cells re-expressing CD45RA.

The antigens of these receptors remain unknown. Two oligonucleotides, mixed equimolar, formed the beta constant-region primer covering TRBC1 and TRBC2. Ligated cDNA was amplified by four rounds of PCR with nested alpha and beta constant-region primers and SP2. Each CDR3 protein gets one entry after TCRdb re-called the UMI-ligation and nested PCR reads with MiXCR. This sample carries 130,000 to 150,000 distinct CDR3 sequences, approximately 22% of them seen once, and the ten largest clones take 0.11%. Sequenced input: naive CD4+ T cells from blood. The source is a human donor in good health.

V usage is TRBV5-4 and J usage is TRBJ2-6; D is ambiguous. Germline V lookup: CDR1 SGHNT, CDR2 YYREEE (reference sequence). The CDR3 extends over 15 amino acids. The V end was cut by 0 bases, the J end by 0 bases, with 4 bases between. The CDR3 sequence: CASSLEGSGANVLTF. The CDR3 DNA reads TGTGCCAGCAGCTTGGAAGGCTCTGGGGCCAACGTCCTGACTTTC.

The V gene is TRBV27, the J gene TRBJ2-5; tentatively, D is TRBD2 (6 bases). CDR1 and CDR2 (germline): MNHEY, SMNVEV (reference sequence). V was clipped by 7 bases and J by 7 bases, with 19 bases between them. The CDR3 runs 14 residues. CDR3 DNA: TGTGCCAGCACTCTTAGCGGCACGGAGGGGACCCAGTACTTC. Its protein product is CASTLSGTEGTQYF.

The V gene is TRBV28, the J gene TRBJ2-5; D not certain. V gave up 6 bases and J gave up 3 bases, with 5 bases separating them. CDR1 is MDHEN, CDR2 SYDVKM, per germline. CDR3 length: 11 residues. This chain's CDR3 is CASRTEETQYF. CDR3 sequence (DNA): TGTGCCAGCAGGACCGAAGAGACCCAGTACTTC.

This clonotype was detected once. This chain's CDR3 is CASSSQRGVSYEQYF. CDR3 in DNA: TGTGCCAGCAGTTCACAGCGGGGGGTCTCCTACGAGCAGTACTTC. This sequence joins TRBV12-3 or TRBV12-4 and TRBJ2-7; 9 bases are a match to TRBD2. With V trimmed by 4 bases and J by 0 bases, 4 bases remained unmatched. The CDR3 consists of 15 residues.

The CDR3 nucleotides are TGCAGCGTCGCCAGACTAGCGGGAGCACCGCGGCAGTTCTTC. Translating gives CSVARLAGAPRQFF. J is TRBJ2-1 and V is TRBV29-1; the match to TRBD2 covers 12 bases. The CDR3 runs to 14 residues. CDR1 and CDR2 from the germline V gene are SQVTM and ANQGSEA. V dropped 6 bases and J dropped 12; count of bases not matched to a gene: 12.

V usage is TRBV12-3 or TRBV12-4 and J usage is TRBJ1-1, with TRBD1 matching 7 bases. CDR3 length: 17 residues. V shed 6 bases, J shed 1 base, and the junction held 14 bases outside the gene matches. CDR3 residues: CASSSLYRGEGNTEAFF. In nucleotides, the CDR3 is TGTGCCAGCAGCTCTCTTTACAGGGGTGAGGGGAACACTGAAGCTTTCTTT.

The V and J genes are TRBV2 and TRBJ2-2; D is uncertain. Trimming stripped 3 bases from V and 0 bases from J, with 14 bases between. The CDR3 extends over 17 amino acids. CDR1 is SNHLY, CDR2 FYNNEI, per germline. This chain's CDR3 is CASSDSLLAANTGELFF. CDR3 in DNA: TGTGCCAGCAGTGATTCCCTTCTGGCCGCGAACACCGGGGAGCTGTTTTTT.

The gene calls are TRBV28 and TRBJ1-6; 7 nucleotides line up with TRBD1. From germline, CDR1 is MDHEN and CDR2 SYDVKM. Trimming took 5 bases from V and 4 from J; bases not matched to a gene: 5. The CDR3 extends over 15 amino acids. The CDR3 here is CASSPGQLYNSPLHF. In DNA form, the CDR3 reads TGTGCCAGCAGTCCGGGACAGTTGTATAATTCACCCCTCCACTTT.

The chain uses TRBV29-1 and TRBJ2-5, with D maybe TRBD2 (6 bases). Per the germline V gene, CDR1 is SQVTM and CDR2 is ANQGSEA. The ends were cut back, 4 bases at V and 4 bases at J, with 10 bases in the middle. The CDR3 totals 12 residues. The CDR3 spells CSVVGGRETQYF. CDR3 in DNA: TGCAGCGTTGTTGGGGGGAGAGAGACCCAGTACTTC.

A few counts support this clonotype. V usage is TRBV2 and J usage is TRBJ2-2; D may be TRBD2 (6 bases). The CDR3 loop spans 14 amino acids. V lost 2 bases to trimming and J lost 6 bases, with 10 bases between them. CDR1 is SNHLY, CDR2 FYNNEI, per germline. CDR3 amino acids: CASSEITSSGELFF. DNA for the CDR3: TGTGCCAGCAGTGAAATTACTAGCTCCGGGGAGCTGTTTTTT.

In this sample, this clonotype turned up many times. J is TRBJ2-1 and V is TRBV18; possible D gene TRBD1, 5 bases. The V end lost 0 bases, the J end lost 4 bases, and 19 bases lay between the germline ends. In germline, CDR1 is KGHSH, CDR2 LQKENI. CDR3 length: 18 amino acids. The CDR3 coding sequence is TGTGCCAGCTCACCACCGTCGGACATACTTGGAGTATACAATGAGCAGTTCTTC. Protein sequence: CASSPPSDILGVYNEQFF.

This clonotype was observed a handful of times. This chain joins TRBV10-3 and TRBJ2-7; D may match TRBD1 or TRBD2 (5 bases each). The CDR3 is 15 residues long. Germline lookup yields CDR1 ENHRY and CDR2 SYGVKD. Between the trimmed V and J ends, which lost 3 bases and 0 bases, there was a span of 12 bases. Here the CDR3 DNA reads TGTGCCATCAGTGACCCCGGGACGTCCTCCTACGAGCAGTACTTC. Its protein is CAISDPGTSSYEQYF.

In its sample, this clonotype was seen a few times. V is TRBV7-9 and J is TRBJ2-7; possible D gene TRBD1, 6 bases. CDR1 is SEHNR and CDR2 is FQNEAQ in the germline V gene (reference sequence). The CDR3 contains 18 residues. V was clipped by 8 bases and J by 3 bases, with 29 bases between them. CDR3 nucleotide sequence: TGTGCCAGCTCCCTCGGGTGGGGGCTCCGGGACCAGAACTACGAGCAGTACTTC. Encoded protein: CASSLGWGLRDQNYEQYF.

This clonotype was detected only a few times. This rearrangement joins TRBV20-1 to TRBJ2-3; D remains ambiguous. V was shortened by 2 bases and J by 2 bases, with 11 bases between the two germline ends. Germline assignment: CDR1 DFQATT and CDR2 SNEGSKA (reference sequence). This CDR3 contains 14 residues. CDR3 bases: TGCAGTGCTAGATTTGAGGCTCCCACAGATACGCAGTATTTT. Translating gives CSARFEAPTDTQYF.

J is TRBJ2-7 and V is TRBV6-2 or TRBV6-3, with D perhaps TRBD2 (5 bases). Germline lookup yields CDR1 MNHEY and CDR2 SVGEGT. This CDR3 is built from 12 residues. Trimming pared 4 bases from V and 12 bases from J, leaving 16 bases between. Here the CDR3 reads CASSSSERLRYF. CDR3 nucleotides: TGTGCCAGCAGTTCCTCTGAGCGGCTGCGGTACTTC.

The rearrangement links TRBV7-9 to TRBJ2-3; 12 positions match TRBD2. J gave up 3 bases and V 5 bases, and 6 bases lay outside the gene matches. Germline CDR1 reads SEHNR; CDR2 reads FQNEAQ (reference sequence). There are 16 residues in the CDR3. The CDR3 here is CASSPWTSGKTDTQYF. CDR3 DNA sequence: TGTGCCAGCAGCCCCTGGACTAGCGGGAAAACAGATACGCAGTATTTT.

This clonotype was seen only a few times. The chain couples TRBV7-9 to TRBJ2-1, with a possible D match to TRBD1 (6 bases). Germline V gene sequence: CDR1 SEHNR, CDR2 FQNEAQ (reference sequence). CDR3 length equals 18 residues. V lost 8 bases, J lost 8 bases, and 31 bases lay in between. CDR3: CASGTGMRLAPADHEQFF. The DNA for the CDR3 is TGTGCCAGCGGCACAGGGATGAGGCTAGCCCCGGCCGACCATGAGCAGTTCTTC. Filled out from reference TRBV7-9 and TRBJ2-1, the complete variable domain reads DTGVSQNPRHKITKRGQNVTFRCDPISEHNRLYWYRQTLGQGPEFLTYFQNEAQLEKSRLLSDRFSAERPKGSFSTLEIQRTEQGDSAMYLCASGTGMRLAPADHEQFFGPGTRLTVL.

V usage is TRBV3-1 and J usage is TRBJ1-5; D remains unclear. The V end was cut by 2 bases, the J end by 4 bases, with 12 bases between. The CDR3 covers 15 residues. Germline loops: CDR1 LGHDT, CDR2 YNNKEL (reference sequence). CDR3 in amino acids: CASSQSRTTNQPQHF. The DNA of the CDR3 is TGTGCCAGCAGCCAAAGCCGAACTACTAATCAGCCCCAGCATTTT.

The V gene is TRBV4-1, the J gene TRBJ2-7; 7 bases agree with TRBD1. Germline V gene sequence: CDR1 MGHRA, CDR2 YSYEKL. This CDR3 has 15 amino acids. V gave up 1 base and J gave up 3 bases; unmatched junction bases: 6. In nucleotides, the CDR3 is TGCGCCAGCAGCCAAGCAGGGACAGTCGGCTACGAGCAGTACTTC. This codes for CASSQAGTVGYEQYF.

The chain couples TRBV7-2 to TRBJ2-1; D possibly corresponds to TRBD2 (6 bases). The CDR3 length is 15 residues. CDR1 is SGHTA and CDR2 is FQGNSA in the germline V gene. Trimming stripped 4 bases from V and 9 bases from J, with 19 bases between. As DNA, the CDR3 is TGTGCCAGCAGCTCCCCGGGCTCCCGGAGGGGTGAGCAGTTCTTC. As protein: CASSSPGSRRGEQFF.

This clonotype was counted between two and nine times. J is TRBJ1-1 and V is TRBV11-1; no clear D. Germline CDR1 and CDR2: SGHAT and FQDESV (reference sequence). Trimming left V 1 base short and J 7 bases short, with 7 bases between. The CDR3 has 12 residues. Here the CDR3 reads CASSLVGIEAFF. In DNA, the CDR3 is TGTGCCAGCAGCTTAGTAGGGATTGAAGCTTTCTTT.

This rearrangement joins TRBV6-2 or TRBV6-3 to TRBJ2-2; the match to TRBD2 covers 10 bases. V lost 5 bases and J lost 4; bases outside the gene matches: 7. The CDR3 spans 16 residues. In germline, CDR1 is MNHEY, CDR2 SVGEGT. The CDR3 nucleotides read TGTGCCAGCAGTCCCTACTCTAGCGGGAGCACCGGGGAGCTGTTTTTT. Its protein product is CASSPYSSGSTGELFF.

There are a few counts of this clonotype. The chain uses TRBV18 and TRBJ2-1; TRBD1 or TRBD2 may be the D gene (5 bases each). Trimming took off 3 bases at V and 8 bases at J, with 14 bases between the two ends. This CDR3 is 14 amino acids long. The germline gives CDR1 KGHSH, CDR2 LQKENI. For the CDR3, the DNA is TGTGCCAGCTCACCCTACTTTGGGACCGATGAGCAGTTCTTC. Amino acids: CASSPYFGTDEQFF.

V gene TRBV19 combines with J gene TRBJ2-1; D tentatively fits TRBD1 or TRBD2 (5 bases each). This CDR3 region has 17 residues. Germline V lookup: CDR1 LNHDA, CDR2 SQIVND (reference sequence). V lost 4 bases and J lost 6, with 22 bases in between. CDR3: CASSTPLGVLPPNEQFF. In nucleotides, the CDR3 is TGTGCCAGTAGTACTCCGCTGGGGGTCCTCCCTCCCAATGAGCAGTTCTTC.

This clonotype has only a few counts. CDR3 protein: CASRNREVGYNEQFF. The CDR3 nucleotides are TGCGCCAGCCGGAACAGGGAAGTGGGTTACAATGAGCAGTTCTTC. J is TRBJ2-1 and V is TRBV10-2; the D gene is possibly TRBD1 (6 bases). V dropped 8 bases and J dropped 4 bases, with 18 bases sitting between them. The CDR3 totals 15 residues. The germline CDR1 and CDR2 sequences are WSHSY and SAAADI.

V gene TRBV20-1 combines with J gene TRBJ1-5, with D uncertain. This CDR3 comprises 20 residues. Per germline, CDR1 DFQATT and CDR2 SNEGSKA (reference sequence). V lost 0 bases to trimming and J lost 0 bases, with 24 bases between them. The CDR3 is CSARDRNIAIGYPSNQPQHF. Here the CDR3 DNA reads TGCAGTGCTAGAGATAGGAACATCGCGATCGGCTATCCTAGCAATCAGCCCCAGCATTTT.

A few counts support this clonotype. J is TRBJ2-4 and V is TRBV3-1, with D possibly matching TRBD1 (6 bases). CDR1 is LGHDT, CDR2 YNNKEL, per germline (reference sequence). V was clipped by 1 base and J by 9 bases, with 13 bases between them. The CDR3 consists of 14 residues. CDR3 nucleotides: TGTGCCAGCAGCCAAGTTTTTGGACAGAGCATTCAGTACTTC. It is translated as CASSQVFGQSIQYF.

This clonotype was detected a few times. The rearrangement joins TRBV30 to TRBJ1-1; TRBD1 might be the D (5 bases). CDR3 size: 16 residues. Deletions cut 4 bases from V and 4 bases from J, with 22 bases between. Germline CDR1 and CDR2: GTSNPN and SVGIG (reference sequence). CDR3 bases: TGTGCCTGGACCCCCTTTGTGACAGCCCCAATCACTGAAGCTTTCTTT. Protein sequence: CAWTPFVTAPITEAFF.

J is TRBJ2-1 and V is TRBV21-1; the table assigns TRBD2, which was not confirmed against the DNA. TRBV21-1 is designated a pseudogene. CDR3 size: 17 residues. DNA of the CDR3: TGTGCCAGCAGCAAAGATTCTCAGCGGGAGAGATACAATGAGCAGTTCTTC. Translating it yields CASSKDSQRERYNEQFF.

This clonotype came up a few times. The rearrangement uses TRBV7-9 and TRBJ2-7; tentatively, D is TRBD1 (7 bases). Germline loops: CDR1 SEHNR, CDR2 FQNEAQ (reference sequence). This CDR3 is 15 amino acids long. V dropped 3 bases and J dropped 3 bases, with 15 bases sitting between them. This chain's CDR3 is CASSLSGGGNYEQYF. The CDR3 DNA is TGTGCCAGCAGCTTGTCAGGAGGGGGCAACTACGAGCAGTACTTC. The full variable domain, its missing parts supplied by reference TRBV7-9 and TRBJ2-7, is DTGVSQNPRHKITKRGQNVTFRCDPISEHNRLYWYRQTLGQGPEFLTYFQNEAQLEKSRLLSDRFSAERPKGSFSTLEIQRTEQGDSAMYLCASSLSGGGNYEQYFGPGTRLTVT.

The chain carries TRBV20-1 and TRBJ1-5, with TRBD1 identical over 10 bases. Germline loops: CDR1 DFQATT, CDR2 SNEGSKA (reference sequence). The CDR3 has 16 residues. Unmatched junction bases numbered 8, after V lost 2 bases and J lost 4 bases. The DNA for the CDR3 is TGCAGTGCTAGACCCCCCGGGACAGGGGCGAATCAGCCCCAGCATTTT. It translates to CSARPPGTGANQPQHF.

This clonotype was observed a few times. The rearrangement uses TRBV3-1 and TRBJ2-2; TRBD1 might be the D (5 bases). The CDR3 covers 14 residues. In germline, CDR1 is LGHDT, CDR2 YNNKEL (reference sequence). Deletions cut 0 bases from V and 6 bases from J, with 8 bases between. Here the CDR3 DNA reads TGTGCCAGCAGCCAAGAAGGGGTCCCCGGGGAGCTGTTTTTT. Residues: CASSQEGVPGELFF.